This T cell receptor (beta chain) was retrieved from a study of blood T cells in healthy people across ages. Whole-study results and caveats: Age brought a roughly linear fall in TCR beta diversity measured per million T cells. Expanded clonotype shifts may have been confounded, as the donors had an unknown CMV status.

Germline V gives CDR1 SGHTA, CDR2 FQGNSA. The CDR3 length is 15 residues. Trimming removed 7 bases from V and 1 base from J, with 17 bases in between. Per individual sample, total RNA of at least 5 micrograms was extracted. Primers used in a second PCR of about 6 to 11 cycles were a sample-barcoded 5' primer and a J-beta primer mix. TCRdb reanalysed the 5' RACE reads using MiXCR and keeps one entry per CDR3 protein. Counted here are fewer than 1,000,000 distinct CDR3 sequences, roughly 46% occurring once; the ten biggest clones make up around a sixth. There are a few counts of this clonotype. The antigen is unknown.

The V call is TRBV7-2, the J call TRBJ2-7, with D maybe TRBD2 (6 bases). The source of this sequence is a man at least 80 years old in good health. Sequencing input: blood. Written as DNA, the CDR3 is TGTGCCAGCACCTTGGGGGGTTACCTATCCTACGAGCAGTACTTC. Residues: CASTLGGYLSYEQYF.